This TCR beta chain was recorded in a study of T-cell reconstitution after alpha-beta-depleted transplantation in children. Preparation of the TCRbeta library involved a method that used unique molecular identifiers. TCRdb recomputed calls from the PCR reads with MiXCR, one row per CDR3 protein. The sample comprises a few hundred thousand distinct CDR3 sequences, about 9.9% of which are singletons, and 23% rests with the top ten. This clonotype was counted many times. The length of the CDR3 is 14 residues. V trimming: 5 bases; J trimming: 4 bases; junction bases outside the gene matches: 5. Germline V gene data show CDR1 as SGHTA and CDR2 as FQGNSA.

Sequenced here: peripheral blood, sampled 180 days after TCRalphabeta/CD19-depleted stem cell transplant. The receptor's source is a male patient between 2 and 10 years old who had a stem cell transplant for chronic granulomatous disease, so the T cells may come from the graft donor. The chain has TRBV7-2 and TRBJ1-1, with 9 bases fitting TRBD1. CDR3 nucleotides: TGTGCCAGCAGCAAACAGGGGGCGCGCACTGAAGCTTTCTTT. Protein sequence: CASSKQGARTEAFF.